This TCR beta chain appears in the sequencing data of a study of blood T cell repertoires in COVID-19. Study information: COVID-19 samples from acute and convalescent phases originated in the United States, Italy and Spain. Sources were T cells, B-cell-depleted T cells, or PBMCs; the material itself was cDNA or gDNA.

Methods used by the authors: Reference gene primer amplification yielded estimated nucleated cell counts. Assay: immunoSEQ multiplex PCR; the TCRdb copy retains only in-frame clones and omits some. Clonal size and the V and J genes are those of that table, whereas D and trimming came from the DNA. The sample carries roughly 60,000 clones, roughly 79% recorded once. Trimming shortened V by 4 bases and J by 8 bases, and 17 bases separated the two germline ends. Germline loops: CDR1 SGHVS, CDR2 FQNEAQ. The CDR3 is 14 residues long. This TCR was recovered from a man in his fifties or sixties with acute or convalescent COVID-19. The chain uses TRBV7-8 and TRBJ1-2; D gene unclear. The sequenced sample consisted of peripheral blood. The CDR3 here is CASSSEGWAKGYTF. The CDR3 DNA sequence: TGTGCCAGCAGCTCAGAAGGTTGGGCAAAAGGCTACACCTTC.